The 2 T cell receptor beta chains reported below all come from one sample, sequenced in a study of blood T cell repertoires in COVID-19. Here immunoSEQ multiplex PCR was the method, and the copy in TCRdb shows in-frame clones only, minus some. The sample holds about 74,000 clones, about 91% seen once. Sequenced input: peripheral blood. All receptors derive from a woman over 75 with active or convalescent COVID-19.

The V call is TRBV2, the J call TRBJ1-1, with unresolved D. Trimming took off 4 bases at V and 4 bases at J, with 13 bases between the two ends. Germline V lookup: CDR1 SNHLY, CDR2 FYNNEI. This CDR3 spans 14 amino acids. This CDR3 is CASSVDQTGTEAFF. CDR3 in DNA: TGTGCCAGCAGTGTAGACCAGACGGGCACTGAAGCTTTCTTT.

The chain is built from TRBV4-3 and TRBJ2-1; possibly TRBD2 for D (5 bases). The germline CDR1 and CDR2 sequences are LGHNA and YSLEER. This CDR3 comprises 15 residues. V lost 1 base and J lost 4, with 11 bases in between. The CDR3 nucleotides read TGCGCCAGCAGCCAAGGCGTCGGGGTTTACAATGAGCAGTTCTTC. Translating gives CASSQGVGVYNEQFF.